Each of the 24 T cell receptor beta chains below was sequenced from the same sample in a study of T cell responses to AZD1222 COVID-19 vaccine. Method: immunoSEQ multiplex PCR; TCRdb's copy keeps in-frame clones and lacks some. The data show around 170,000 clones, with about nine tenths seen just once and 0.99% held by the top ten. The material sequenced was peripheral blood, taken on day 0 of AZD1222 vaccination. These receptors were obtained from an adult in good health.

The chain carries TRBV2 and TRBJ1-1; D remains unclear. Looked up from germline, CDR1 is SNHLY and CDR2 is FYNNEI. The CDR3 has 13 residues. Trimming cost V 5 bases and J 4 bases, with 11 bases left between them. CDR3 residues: CASSMDVGTEAFF. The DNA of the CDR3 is TGTGCCAGCAGTATGGACGTCGGCACTGAAGCTTTCTTT.

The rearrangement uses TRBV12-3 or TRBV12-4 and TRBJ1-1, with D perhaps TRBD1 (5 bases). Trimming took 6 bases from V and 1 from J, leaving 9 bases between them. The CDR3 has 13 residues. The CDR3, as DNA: TGTGCCAGCAGGATCAGGGAGAACACTGAAGCTTTCTTT. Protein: CASRIRENTEAFF.

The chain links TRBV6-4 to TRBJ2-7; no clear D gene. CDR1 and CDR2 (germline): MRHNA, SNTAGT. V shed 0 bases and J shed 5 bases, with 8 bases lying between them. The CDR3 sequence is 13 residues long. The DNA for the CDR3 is TGTGCCAGCAGTGACTCTGAGCTTGACGAGCAGTACTTC. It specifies CASSDSELDEQYF.

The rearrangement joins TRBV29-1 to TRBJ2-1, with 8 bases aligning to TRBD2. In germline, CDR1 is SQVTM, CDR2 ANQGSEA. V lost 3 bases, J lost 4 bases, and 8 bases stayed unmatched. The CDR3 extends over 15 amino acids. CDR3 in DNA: TGCAGCGTTGACGGGAGGGCCAGGCCGTACAATGAGCAGTTCTTC. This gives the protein CSVDGRARPYNEQFF.

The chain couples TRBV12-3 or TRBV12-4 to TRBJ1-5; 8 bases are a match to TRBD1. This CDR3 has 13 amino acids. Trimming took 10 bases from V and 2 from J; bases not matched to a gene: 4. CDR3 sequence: CAIRTGRNQPQHF. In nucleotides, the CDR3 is TGTGCCATCCGGACAGGGCGCAATCAGCCCCAGCATTTT.

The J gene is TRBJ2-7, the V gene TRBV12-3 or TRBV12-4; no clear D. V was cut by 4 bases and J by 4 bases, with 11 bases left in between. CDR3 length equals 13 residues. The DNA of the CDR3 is TGTGCCAGCAGTTCTGCCTCGGGTTACGAGCAGTACTTC. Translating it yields CASSSASGYEQYF.

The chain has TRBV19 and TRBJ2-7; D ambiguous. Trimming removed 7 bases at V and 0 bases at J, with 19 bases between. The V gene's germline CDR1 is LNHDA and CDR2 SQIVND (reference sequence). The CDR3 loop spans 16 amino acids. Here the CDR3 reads CASINIGPTSSYEQYF. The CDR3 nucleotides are TGTGCCAGTATCAATATCGGACCGACGAGCTCCTACGAGCAGTACTTC.

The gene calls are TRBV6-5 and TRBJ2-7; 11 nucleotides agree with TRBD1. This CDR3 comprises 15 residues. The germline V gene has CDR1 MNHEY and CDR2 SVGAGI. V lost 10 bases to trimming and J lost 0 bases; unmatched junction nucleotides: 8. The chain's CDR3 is CANGEGTGGSYEQYF. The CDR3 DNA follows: TGTGCCAACGGGGAGGGGACAGGGGGCTCCTACGAGCAGTACTTC.

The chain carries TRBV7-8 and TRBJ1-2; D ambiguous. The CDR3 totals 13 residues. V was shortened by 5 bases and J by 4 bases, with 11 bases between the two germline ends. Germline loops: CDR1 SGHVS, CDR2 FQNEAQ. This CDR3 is CASSAPGGYGYTF. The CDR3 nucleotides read TGTGCCAGCAGCGCCCCGGGCGGCTATGGCTACACCTTC.

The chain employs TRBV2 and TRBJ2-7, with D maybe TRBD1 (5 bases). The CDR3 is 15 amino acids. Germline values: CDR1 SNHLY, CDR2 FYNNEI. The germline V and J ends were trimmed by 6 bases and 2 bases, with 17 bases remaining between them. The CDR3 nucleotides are TGTGCCAGCAGCCCCCCACAGGTGATAGCCTACGAGCAGTACTTC. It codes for CASSPPQVIAYEQYF.

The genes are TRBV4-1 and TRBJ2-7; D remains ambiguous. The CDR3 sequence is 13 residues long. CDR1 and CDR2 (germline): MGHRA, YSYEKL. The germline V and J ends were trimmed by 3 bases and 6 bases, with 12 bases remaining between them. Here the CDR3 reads CASSQKMDFEQYF. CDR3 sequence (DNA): TGCGCCAGCAGCCAGAAGATGGATTTCGAGCAGTACTTC.

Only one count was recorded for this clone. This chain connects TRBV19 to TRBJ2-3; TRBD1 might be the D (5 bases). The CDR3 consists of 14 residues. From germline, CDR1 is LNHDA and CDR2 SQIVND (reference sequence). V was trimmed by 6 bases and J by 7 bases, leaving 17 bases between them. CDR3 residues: CASRLGQGGNTQYF. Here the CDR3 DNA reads TGTGCCAGTAGGTTAGGCCAGGGTGGAAATACGCAGTATTTT.

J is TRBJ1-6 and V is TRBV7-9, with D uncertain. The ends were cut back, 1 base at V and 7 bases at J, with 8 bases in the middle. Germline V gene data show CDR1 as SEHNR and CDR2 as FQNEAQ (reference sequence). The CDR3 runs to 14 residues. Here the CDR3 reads CASSLGTPNSPLHF. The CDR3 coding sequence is TGTGCCAGCAGCTTAGGGACTCCCAATTCACCCCTCCACTTT.

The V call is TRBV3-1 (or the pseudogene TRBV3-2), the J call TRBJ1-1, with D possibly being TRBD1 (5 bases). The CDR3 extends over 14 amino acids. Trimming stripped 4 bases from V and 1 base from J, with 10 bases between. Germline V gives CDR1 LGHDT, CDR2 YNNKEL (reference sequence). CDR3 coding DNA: TGTGCCAGCAGCCTCAGGGATGGGAACACTGAAGCTTTCTTT. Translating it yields CASSLRDGNTEAFF.

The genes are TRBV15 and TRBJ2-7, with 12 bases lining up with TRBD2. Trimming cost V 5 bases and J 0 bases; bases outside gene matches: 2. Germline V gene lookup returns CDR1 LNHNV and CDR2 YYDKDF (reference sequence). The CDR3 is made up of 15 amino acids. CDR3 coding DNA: TGTGCCACCAGCCAGACTAGCGGGAGCTCCTACGAGCAGTACTTC. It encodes CATSQTSGSSYEQYF.

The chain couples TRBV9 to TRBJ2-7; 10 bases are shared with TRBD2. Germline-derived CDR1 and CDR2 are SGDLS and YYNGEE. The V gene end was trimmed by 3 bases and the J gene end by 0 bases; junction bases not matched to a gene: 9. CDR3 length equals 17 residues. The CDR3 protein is CASSDGLAGDSSYEQYF. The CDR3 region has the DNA TGTGCCAGCAGCGATGGGCTAGCGGGAGATAGCTCCTACGAGCAGTACTTC.

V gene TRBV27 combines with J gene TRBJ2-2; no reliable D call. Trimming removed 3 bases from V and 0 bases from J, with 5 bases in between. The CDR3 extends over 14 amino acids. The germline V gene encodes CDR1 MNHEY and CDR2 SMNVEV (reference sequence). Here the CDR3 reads CASSLATNTGELFF. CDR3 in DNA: TGTGCCAGCAGTTTGGCGACGAACACCGGGGAGCTGTTTTTT.

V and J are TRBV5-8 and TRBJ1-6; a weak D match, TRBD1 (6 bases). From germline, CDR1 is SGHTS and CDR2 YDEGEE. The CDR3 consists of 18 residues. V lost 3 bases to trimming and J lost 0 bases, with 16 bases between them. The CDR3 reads CASSWGGGASSYNSPLHF. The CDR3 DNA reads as TGTGCCAGCAGCTGGGGCGGGGGCGCGAGCTCCTATAATTCACCCCTCCACTTT.

The CDR3 nucleotides read TGCAGCGTTGACGCGGGGGCTGGGGCCAACGTCCTGACTTTC. Translated: CSVDAGAGANVLTF. The rearrangement joins TRBV29-1 to TRBJ2-6; 7 bases line up with TRBD2. Trimming took 3 bases from V and 2 from J; bases not matched to a gene: 1. CDR1 and CDR2 from the germline V gene are SQVTM and ANQGSEA. This CDR3 spans 14 amino acids.

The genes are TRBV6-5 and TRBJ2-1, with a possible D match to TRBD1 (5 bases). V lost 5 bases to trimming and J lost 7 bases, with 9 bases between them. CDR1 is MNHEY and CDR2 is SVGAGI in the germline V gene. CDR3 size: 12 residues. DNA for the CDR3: TGTGCCAGCAGTCATAGGGGTAATGAGCAGTTCTTC. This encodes CASSHRGNEQFF.

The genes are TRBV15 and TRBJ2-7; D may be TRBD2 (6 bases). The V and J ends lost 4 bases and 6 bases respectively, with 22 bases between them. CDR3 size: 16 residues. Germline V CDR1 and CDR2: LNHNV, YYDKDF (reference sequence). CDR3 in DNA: TGTGCCACCAGCATAGGGATTGGGACTGAAATCTCCGAGCAGTACTTC. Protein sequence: CATSIGIGTEISEQYF.

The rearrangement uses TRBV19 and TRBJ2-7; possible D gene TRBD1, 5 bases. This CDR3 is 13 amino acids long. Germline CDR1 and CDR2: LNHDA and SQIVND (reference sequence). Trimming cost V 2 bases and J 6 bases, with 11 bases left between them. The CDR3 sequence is CASSISGKSEQYF. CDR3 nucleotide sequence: TGTGCCAGTAGTATATCAGGGAAGAGCGAGCAGTACTTC.

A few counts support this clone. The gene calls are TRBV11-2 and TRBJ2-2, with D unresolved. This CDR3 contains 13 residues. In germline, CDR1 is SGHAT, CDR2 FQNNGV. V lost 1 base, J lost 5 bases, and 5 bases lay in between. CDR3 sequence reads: CASSLGRTGELFF. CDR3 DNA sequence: TGTGCCAGCAGCTTAGGGCGAACCGGGGAGCTGTTTTTT. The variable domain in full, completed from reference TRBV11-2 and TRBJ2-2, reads EAGVAQSPRYKIIEKRQSVAFWCNPISGHATLYWYQQILGQGPKLLIQFQNNGVVDDSQLPKDRFSAERLKGVDSTLKIQPAKLEDSAVYLCASSLGRTGELFFGEGSRLTVL.

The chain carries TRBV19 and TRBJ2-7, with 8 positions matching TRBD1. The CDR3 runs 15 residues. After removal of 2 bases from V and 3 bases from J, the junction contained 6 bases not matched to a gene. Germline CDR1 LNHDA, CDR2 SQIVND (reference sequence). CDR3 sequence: CASSILGQGYYEQYF. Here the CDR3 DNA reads TGTGCCAGTAGTATACTAGGACAGGGTTACTACGAGCAGTACTTC.